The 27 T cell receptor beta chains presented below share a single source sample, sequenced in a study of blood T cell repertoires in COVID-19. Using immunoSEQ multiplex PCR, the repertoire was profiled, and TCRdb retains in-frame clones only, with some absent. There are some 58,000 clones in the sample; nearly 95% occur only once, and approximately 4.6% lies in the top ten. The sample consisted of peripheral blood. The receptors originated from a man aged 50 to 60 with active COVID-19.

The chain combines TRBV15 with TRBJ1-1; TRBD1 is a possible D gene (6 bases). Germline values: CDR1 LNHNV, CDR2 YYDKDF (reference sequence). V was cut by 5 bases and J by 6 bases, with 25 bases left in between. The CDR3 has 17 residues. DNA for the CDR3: TGTGCCACCAGCGGACAATACAGGGTCCAAGTGGGCGCTGAAGCTTTCTTT. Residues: CATSGQYRVQVGAEAFF.

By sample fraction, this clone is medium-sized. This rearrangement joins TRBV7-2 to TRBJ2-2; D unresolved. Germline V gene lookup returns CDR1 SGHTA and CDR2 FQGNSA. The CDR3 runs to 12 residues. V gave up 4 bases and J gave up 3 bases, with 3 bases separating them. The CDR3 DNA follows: TGTGCCAGCAGCTCAGACACCGGGGAGCTGTTTTTT. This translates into CASSSDTGELFF.

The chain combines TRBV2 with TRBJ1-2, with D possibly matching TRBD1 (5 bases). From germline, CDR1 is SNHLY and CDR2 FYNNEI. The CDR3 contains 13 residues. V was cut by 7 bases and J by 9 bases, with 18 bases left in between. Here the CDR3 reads CASKARDLSRYTF. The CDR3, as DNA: TGTGCCAGCAAAGCCAGGGATCTTTCTCGCTACACCTTC.

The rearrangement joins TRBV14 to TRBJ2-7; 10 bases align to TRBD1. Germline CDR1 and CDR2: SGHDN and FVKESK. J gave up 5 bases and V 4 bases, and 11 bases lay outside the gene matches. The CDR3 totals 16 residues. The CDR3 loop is CASSPPPGTGVHEQYF. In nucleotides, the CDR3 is TGTGCCAGCAGCCCTCCCCCCGGGACAGGGGTCCACGAGCAGTACTTC.

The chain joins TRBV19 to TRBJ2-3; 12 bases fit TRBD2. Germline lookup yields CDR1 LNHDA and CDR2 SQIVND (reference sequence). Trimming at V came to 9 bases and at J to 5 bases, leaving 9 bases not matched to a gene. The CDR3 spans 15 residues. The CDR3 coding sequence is TGTGCCAGCTCCCGACTAGCGGGAGCTGGAGATACGCAGTATTTT. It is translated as CASSRLAGAGDTQYF.

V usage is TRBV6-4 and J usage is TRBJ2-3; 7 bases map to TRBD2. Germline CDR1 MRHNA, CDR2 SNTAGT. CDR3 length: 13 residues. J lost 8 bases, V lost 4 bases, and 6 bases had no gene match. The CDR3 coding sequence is TGTGCCAGCAGTGGGCCTCCGGGGGGTACGCAGTATTTT. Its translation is CASSGPPGGTQYF.

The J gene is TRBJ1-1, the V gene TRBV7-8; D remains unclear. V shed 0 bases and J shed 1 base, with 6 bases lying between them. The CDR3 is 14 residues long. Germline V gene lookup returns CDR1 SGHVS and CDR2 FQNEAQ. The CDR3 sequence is CASSLARQNTEAFF. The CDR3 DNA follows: TGTGCCAGCAGCTTAGCGCGACAGAACACTGAAGCTTTCTTT.

The chain's CDR3 is CASSLRDYRGGEKLFF. As DNA, the CDR3 is TGCGCCAGCAGCTTGAGAGACTACAGGGGAGGTGAAAAACTGTTTTTT. The V and J genes are TRBV5-1 and TRBJ1-4; TRBD1 aligns across 7 bases. The germline V gene has CDR1 SGHRS and CDR2 YFSETQ. V lost 1 base and J lost 7; bases outside the gene matches: 10. The CDR3 length is 16 residues.

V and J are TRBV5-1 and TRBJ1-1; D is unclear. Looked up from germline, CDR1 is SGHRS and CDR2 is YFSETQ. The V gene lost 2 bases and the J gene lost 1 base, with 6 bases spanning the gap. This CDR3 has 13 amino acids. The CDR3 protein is CASSLERNTEAFF. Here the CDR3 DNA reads TGCGCCAGCAGCTTAGAGCGGAACACTGAAGCTTTCTTT. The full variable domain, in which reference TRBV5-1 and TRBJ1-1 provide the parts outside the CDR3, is KAGVTQTPRYLIKTRGQQVTLSCSPISGHRSVSWYQQTPGQGLQFLFEYFSETQRNKGNFPGRFSGRQFSNSRSEMNVSTLELGDSALYLCASSLERNTEAFFGQGTRLTVV.

The CDR3 sequence: CASSQGFQSNQPQHF. The CDR3 nucleotides are TGCGCCAGCAGCCAAGGATTTCAGAGCAATCAGCCCCAGCATTTT. The chain recombines TRBV4-1 with TRBJ1-5; D gene unclear. Trimming removed 1 base from V and 1 base from J, with 8 bases in between. This CDR3 has 15 amino acids. Per germline, CDR1 MGHRA and CDR2 YSYEKL.

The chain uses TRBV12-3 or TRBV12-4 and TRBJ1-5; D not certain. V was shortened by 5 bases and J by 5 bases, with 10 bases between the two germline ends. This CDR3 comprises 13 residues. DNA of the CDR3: TGTGCCAGCAGTCGCCGACTAGATCAGCCCCAGCATTTT. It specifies CASSRRLDQPQHF.

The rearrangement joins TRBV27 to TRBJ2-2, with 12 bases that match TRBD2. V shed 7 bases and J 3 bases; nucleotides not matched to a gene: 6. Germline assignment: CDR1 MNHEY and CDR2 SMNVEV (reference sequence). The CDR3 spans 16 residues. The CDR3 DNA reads TGTGCCAGCATGACTAGCGGGAGTAGGGACACCGGGGAGCTGTTTTTT. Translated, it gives CASMTSGSRDTGELFF.

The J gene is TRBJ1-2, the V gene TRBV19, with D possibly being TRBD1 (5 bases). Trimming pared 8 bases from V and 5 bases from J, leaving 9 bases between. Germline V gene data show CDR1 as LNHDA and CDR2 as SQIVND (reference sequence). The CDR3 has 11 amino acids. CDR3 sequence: CASSQDYGYTF. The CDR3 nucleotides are TGTGCCAGTTCACAGGATTATGGCTACACCTTC.

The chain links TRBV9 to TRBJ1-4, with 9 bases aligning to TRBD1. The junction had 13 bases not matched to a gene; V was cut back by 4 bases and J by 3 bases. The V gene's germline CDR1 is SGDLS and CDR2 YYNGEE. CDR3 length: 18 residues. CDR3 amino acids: CASSSQRGQGTSNEKLFF. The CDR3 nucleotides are TGTGCCAGCAGCTCTCAACGTGGACAGGGGACCTCTAATGAAAAACTGTTTTTT.

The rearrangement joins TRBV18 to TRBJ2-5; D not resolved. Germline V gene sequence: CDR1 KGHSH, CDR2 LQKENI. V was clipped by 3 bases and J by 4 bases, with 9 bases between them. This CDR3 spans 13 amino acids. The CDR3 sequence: CASSPHNGETQYF. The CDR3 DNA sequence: TGTGCCAGCTCACCCCACAATGGAGAGACCCAGTACTTC. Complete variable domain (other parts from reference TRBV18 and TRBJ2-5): NAGVMQNPRHLVRRRGQEARLRCSPMKGHSHVYWYRQLPEEGLKFMVYLQKENIIDESGMPKERFSAEFPKEGPSILRIQQVVRGDSAAYFCASSPHNGETQYFGPGTRLLVL.

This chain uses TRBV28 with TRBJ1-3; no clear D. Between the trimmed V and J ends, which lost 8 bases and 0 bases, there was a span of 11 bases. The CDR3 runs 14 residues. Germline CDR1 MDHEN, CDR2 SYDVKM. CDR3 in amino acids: CASRSLHSGNTIYF. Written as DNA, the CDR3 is TGTGCCAGCCGGAGCCTCCACTCTGGAAACACCATATATTTT.

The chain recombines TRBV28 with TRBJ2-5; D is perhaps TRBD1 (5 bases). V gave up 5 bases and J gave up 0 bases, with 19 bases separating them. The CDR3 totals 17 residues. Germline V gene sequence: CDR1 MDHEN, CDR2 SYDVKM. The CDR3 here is CASSLMFGASYQETQYF. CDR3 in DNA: TGTGCCAGCAGTCTCATGTTTGGGGCCAGCTACCAAGAGACCCAGTACTTC.

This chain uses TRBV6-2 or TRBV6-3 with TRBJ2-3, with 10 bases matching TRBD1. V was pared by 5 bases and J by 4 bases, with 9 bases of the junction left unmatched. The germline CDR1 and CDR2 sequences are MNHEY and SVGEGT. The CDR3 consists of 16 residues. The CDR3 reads CASSPTRDRGSDTQYF. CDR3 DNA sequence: TGTGCCAGCAGTCCCACCCGGGACAGGGGATCAGATACGCAGTATTTT.

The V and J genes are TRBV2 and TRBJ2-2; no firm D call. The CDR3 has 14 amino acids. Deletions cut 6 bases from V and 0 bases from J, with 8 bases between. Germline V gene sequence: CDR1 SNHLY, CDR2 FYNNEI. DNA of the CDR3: TGTGCCAGCAGGGGCACGGCGAACACCGGGGAGCTGTTTTTT. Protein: CASRGTANTGELFF.

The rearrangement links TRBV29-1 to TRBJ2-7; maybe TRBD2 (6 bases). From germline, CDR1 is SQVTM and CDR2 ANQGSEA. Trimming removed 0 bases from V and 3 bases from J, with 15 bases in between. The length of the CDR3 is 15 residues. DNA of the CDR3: TGCAGCGTTGAAGATCCGGCGGGACCCTTCTACGAGCAGTACTTC. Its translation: CSVEDPAGPFYEQYF.

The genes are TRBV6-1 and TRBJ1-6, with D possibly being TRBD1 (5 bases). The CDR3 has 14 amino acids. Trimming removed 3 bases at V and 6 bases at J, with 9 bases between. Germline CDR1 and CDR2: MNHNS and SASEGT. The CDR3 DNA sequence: TGTGCCAGCAGTGAGGGGCAGACTAATTCACCCCTCCACTTT. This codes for CASSEGQTNSPLHF.

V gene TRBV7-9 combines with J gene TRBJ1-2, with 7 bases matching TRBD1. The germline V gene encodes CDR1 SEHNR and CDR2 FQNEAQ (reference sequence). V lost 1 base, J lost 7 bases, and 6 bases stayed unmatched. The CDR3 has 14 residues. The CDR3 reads CASSLEQGYGGYTF. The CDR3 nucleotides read TGTGCCAGCAGCTTAGAACAGGGGTATGGTGGCTACACCTTC.

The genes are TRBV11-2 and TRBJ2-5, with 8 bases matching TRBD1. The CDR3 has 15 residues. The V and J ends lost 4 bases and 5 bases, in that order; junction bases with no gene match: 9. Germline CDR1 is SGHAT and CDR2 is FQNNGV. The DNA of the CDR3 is TGTGCCAGCAGCTGGGGGACAGGCCTCGGGGAGACCCAGTACTTC. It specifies CASSWGTGLGETQYF.

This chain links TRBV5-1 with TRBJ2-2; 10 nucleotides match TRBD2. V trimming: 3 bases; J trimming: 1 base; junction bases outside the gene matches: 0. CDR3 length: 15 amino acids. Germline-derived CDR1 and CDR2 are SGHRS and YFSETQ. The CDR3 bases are TGCGCCAGCAGCTCTAGCGGGAGGAACACCGGGGAGCTGTTTTTT. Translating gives CASSSSGRNTGELFF. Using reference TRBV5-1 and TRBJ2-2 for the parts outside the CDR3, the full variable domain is KAGVTQTPRYLIKTRGQQVTLSCSPISGHRSVSWYQQTPGQGLQFLFEYFSETQRNKGNFPGRFSGRQFSNSRSEMNVSTLELGDSALYLCASSSSGRNTGELFFGEGSRLTVL.

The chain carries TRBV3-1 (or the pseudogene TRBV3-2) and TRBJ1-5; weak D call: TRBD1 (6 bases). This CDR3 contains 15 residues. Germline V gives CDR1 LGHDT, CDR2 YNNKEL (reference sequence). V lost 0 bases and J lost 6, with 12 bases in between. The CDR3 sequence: CASSQEGHVGQPQHF. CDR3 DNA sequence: TGTGCCAGCAGCCAAGAGGGACATGTCGGTCAGCCCCAGCATTTT.

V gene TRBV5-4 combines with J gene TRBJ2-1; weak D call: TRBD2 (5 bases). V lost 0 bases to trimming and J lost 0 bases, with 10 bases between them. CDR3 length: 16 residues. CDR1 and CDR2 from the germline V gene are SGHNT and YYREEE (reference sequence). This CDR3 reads CASSLAGSSSYNEQFF. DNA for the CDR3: TGTGCCAGCAGCTTGGCGGGGTCAAGCTCCTACAATGAGCAGTTCTTC.

CDR3 region: CASSTGLLNEQFF. The DNA of the CDR3 is TGTGCCAGCTCAACAGGGCTTCTCAATGAGCAGTTCTTC. J is TRBJ2-1 and V is TRBV27; tentative D call: TRBD1 (6 bases). CDR1 and CDR2 from the germline V gene are MNHEY and SMNVEV (reference sequence). This CDR3 is 13 amino acids long. V was pared by 8 bases and J by 6 bases, with 14 bases between.